This is a list of T cell receptor beta chains from one sample in a study of Tregs in tolerant kidney transplant recipients. The method was immunoSEQ multiplex PCR; TCRdb's version includes in-frame clones alone and lacks a portion of them. This table has approximately 60,000 clones, approximately 98% appearing once. This specimen was Tregs from blood, taken before the transplant. These receptors were collected from a human donor who received a combined kidney and bone marrow transplant. Each CDR3 is given with its conserved first and last residue.

TRBV30	TRBJ2-1	CAWSVSGGPYNEQFF
TRBV5-1	TRBJ1-4	CASSLSTSNEKLFF
TRBV6-1	TRBJ2-1	CASSVGGGEYNEQFF
TRBV5-1	TRBJ2-3	CASSLGTSGDTQYF
TRBV5-4	TRBJ2-3	CASSFGLVASTDTQYF
TRBV27	TRBJ2-1	CASTVFGSVYNEQFF
TRBV5-1	TRBJ1-5	CASSLGGHNQPQHF
TRBV7-9	TRBJ2-5	CASSPQELAKETQYF
TRBV7-8	TRBJ1-1	CASSSGTPEAFF
TRBV5-1	TRBJ2-7	CASSINNYEQYF
TRBV11-3	TRBJ2-3	CASSSGTSGARDTQYF
TRBV9	TRBJ1-1	CASSTGVYDTEAFF
TRBV2	TRBJ2-7	CASAFWGDEQYF
TRBV6-1	TRBJ2-1	CASSAGTGGRVRIF
TRBV29-1	TRBJ2-3	CSVARTGSTDTQYF
TRBV11-2	TRBJ1-2	CASSSPRTGRIYGYTF
TRBV7-2	TRBJ1-3	CASSFAAGLLSGNTIYF
TRBV10-3	TRBJ1-1	CAISEQTGVTEAFF
TRBV19	TRBJ1-2	CASTAQTGTYGYTF
TRBV4-3	TRBJ2-5	CASSQEARTGQYF
TRBV20-1	TRBJ1-1	CGARGLSEAFF
TRBV11-3	TRBJ2-1	CASSLGLAGTNEQFF
TRBV6-1	TRBJ2-7	CASSPRGDRVHEQYF
TRBV18	TRBJ2-5	CASSPGARETQYF
TRBV6-1	TRBJ1-2	CASSERPAYGYTF
TRBV7-2	TRBJ2-3	CASSWREDTQYF
TRBV7-2	TRBJ2-7	CASSLAGSSSSSYEQYF
TRBV30	TRBJ2-1	CAWRIGLAGVETWFF
TRBV19	TRBJ2-3	CASSLADTDTQYF
TRBV18	TRBJ1-1	CASSPPGGVTEAFF
TRBV28	TRBJ2-1	CASRPTGPDEQFF